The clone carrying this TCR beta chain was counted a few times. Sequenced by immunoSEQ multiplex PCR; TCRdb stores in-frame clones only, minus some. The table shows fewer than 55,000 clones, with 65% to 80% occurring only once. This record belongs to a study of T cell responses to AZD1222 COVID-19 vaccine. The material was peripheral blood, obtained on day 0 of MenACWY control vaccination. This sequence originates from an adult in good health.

This CDR3 is CAWSLTVNTGELFF. The CDR3 DNA reads TGTGCCTGGAGTCTGACAGTTAACACCGGGGAGCTGTTTTTT. This sequence joins TRBV30 and TRBJ2-2, with D possibly being TRBD1 (5 bases). V was shortened by 2 bases and J by 2 bases, with 9 bases between the two germline ends. CDR3 size: 14 residues. Germline values: CDR1 GTSNPN, CDR2 SVGIG (reference sequence).